The sequence of this T cell receptor (beta chain) was determined in a study of shared clonotypes between healthy human individuals. Notes on this clone: At one end the junction does not follow the germline gene, possibly because of a read error.

The V gene's germline CDR1 is ENHRY and CDR2 SYGVKD. The CDR3 loop spans 13 amino acids. The method was immunoSEQ multiplex PCR; TCRdb's version includes in-frame clones alone and lacks a portion of them. This sample yields around 2.5 million clones, of which 80% to 95% are seen a single time; about 0.39% belongs to the top ten. This TCR derives from a man aged 18 to 29 in good health. Some clones in this sample may be carry-over from other donors' samples. The V and J genes are TRBV10-3 and TRBJ1-1; 7 bases align to TRBD1. Sequencing was done on a sample of naive CD4+ T cells from PBMCs. Described subset: CD45RA+ positively selected. The CDR3 sequence is CAISDRGNPEAFF. In DNA form, the CDR3 reads TGTGCCATCAGTGACAGGGGGAACCCTGAAGCTTTCTTT.